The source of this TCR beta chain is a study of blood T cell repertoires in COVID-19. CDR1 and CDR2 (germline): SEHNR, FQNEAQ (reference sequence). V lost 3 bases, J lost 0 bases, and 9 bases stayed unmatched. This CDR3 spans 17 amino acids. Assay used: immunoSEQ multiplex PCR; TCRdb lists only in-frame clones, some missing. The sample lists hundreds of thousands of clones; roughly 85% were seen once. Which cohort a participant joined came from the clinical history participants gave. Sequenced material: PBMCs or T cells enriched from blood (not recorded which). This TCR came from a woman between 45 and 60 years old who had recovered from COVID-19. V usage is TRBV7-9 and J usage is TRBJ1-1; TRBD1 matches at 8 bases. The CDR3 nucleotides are TGTGCCAGCAGCTTGGTAGGGACAGGTCGCATGAACACTGAAGCTTTCTTT. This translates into CASSLVGTGRMNTEAFF.